This record concerns one T cell receptor beta chain sequence. The source of the sample is a study of blood T cell repertoires in COVID-19. Study in general: Acute and convalescent COVID-19 samples came from the United States, Italy and Spain. Sources were T cells, B-cell-depleted T cells, or PBMCs; the material itself was cDNA or gDNA.

Study processing details: Amplified reference gene primers provided the basis for estimating nucleated cell counts. Repertoires were generated with immunoSEQ multiplex PCR, while TCRdb's copy carries only in-frame clones and drops some. For V, J and clone size, that table is used; D and trimming come from the DNA. Of roughly 250,000 clones in the sample, 82% were seen once. This CDR3 has 14 amino acids. V shed 5 bases and J 7 bases; nucleotides not matched to a gene: 8. Germline-derived CDR1 and CDR2 are SGHTA and FQGNSA. This chain uses TRBV7-2 with TRBJ1-2; 9 bases align to TRBD1. This sequence originates from a woman in her 70s with acute or convalescent COVID-19. The sample taken for sequencing was peripheral blood. CDR3 nucleotide sequence: TGTGCCAGCAGCAGGGGACAGGGCCTAGGTGGCTACACCTTC. It translates to CASSRGQGLGGYTF.